This paragraph covers one T cell receptor beta chain sequence. This sample is drawn from a study of cytomegalovirus exposure and HLA in healthy donors. Trimming took 3 bases from V and 7 from J, leaving 15 bases between them. Germline values: CDR1 LNHDA, CDR2 SQIVND (reference sequence). The CDR3 runs to 14 residues. Primers included in the PCR were 60 Vbeta and 13 Jbeta primers. Sequenced by immunoSEQ multiplex PCR; TCRdb stores in-frame clones only, minus some. The table records some 150,000 clones, more than 80% of them present only once. The receptor's source is a young woman in good health and CMV-seropositive. The chain couples TRBV19 to TRBJ1-1, with a tentative D call TRBD1 (5 bases). Sequenced material: PBMCs. The CDR3 sequence is CASSIPGMKGEAFF. The CDR3 region has the DNA TGTGCCAGTAGTATTCCAGGGATGAAGGGTGAAGCTTTCTTT.